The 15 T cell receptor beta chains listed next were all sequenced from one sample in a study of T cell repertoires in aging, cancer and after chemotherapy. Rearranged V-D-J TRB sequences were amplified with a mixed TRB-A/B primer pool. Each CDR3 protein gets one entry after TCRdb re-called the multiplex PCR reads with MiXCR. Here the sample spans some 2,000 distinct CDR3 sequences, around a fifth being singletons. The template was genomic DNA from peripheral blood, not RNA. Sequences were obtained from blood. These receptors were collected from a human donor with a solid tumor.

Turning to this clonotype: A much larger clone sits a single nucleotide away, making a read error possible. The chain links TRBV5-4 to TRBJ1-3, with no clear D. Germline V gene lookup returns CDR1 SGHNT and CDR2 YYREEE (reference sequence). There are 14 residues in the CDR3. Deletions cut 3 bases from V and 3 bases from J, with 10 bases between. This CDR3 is CASSSPGDGNTIYF. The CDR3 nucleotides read TGTGCCAGCAGCTCGCCAGGTGATGGAAACACCATATATTTT.

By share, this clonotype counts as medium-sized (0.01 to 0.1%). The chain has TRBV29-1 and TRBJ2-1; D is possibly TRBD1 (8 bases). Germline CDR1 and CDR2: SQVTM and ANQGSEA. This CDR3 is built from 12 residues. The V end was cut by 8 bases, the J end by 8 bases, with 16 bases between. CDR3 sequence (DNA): TGCAGCAAACAGGGGGGGGACGATGAGCAGTTCTTC. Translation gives CSKQGGDDEQFF.

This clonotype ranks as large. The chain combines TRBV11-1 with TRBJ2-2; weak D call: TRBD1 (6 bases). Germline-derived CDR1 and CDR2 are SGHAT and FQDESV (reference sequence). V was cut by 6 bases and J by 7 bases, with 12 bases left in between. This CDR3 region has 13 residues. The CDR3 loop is CASSLQGNGELFF. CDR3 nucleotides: TGTGCCAGCAGTTTACAGGGAAACGGGGAGCTGTTTTTT.

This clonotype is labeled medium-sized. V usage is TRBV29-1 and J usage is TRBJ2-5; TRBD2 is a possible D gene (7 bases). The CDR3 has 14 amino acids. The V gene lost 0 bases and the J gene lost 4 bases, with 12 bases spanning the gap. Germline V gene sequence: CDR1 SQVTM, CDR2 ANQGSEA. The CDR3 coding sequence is TGCAGCGTTGAAGAGGCGGGGGCGGGAGAGACCCAGTACTTC. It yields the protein CSVEEAGAGETQYF. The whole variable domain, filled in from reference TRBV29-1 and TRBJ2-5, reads SAVISQKPSRDICQRGTSLTIQCQVDSQVTMMFWYRQQPGQSLTLIATANQGSEATYESGFVIDKFPISRPNLTFSTLTVSNMSPEDSSIYLCSVEEAGAGETQYFGPGTRLLVL.

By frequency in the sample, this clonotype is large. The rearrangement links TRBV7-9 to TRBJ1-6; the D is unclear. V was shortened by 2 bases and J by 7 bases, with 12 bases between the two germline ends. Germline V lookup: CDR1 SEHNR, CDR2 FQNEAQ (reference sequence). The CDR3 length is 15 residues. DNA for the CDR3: TGTGCCAGCAGCTTAACAGACGCAACGAATTCACCCCTCCACTTT. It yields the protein CASSLTDATNSPLHF.

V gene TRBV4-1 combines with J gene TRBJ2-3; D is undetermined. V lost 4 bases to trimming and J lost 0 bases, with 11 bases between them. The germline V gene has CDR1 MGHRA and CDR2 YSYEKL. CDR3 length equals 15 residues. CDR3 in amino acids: CASSLQITSTDTQYF. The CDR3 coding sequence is TGCGCCAGCAGCCTTCAGATTACTAGCACAGATACGCAGTATTTT.

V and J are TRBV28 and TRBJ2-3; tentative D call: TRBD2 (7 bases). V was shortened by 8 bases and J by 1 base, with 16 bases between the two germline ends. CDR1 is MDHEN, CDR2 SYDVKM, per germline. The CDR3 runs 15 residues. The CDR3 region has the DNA TGTGCCAGCGCTGTGGGGGGGGCAGGCACAGATACGCAGTATTTT. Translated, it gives CASAVGGAGTDTQYF.

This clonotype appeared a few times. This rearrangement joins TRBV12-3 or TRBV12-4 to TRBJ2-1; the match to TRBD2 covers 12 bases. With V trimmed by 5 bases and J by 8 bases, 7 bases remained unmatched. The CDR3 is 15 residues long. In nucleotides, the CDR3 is TGTGCCAGCAGTAGACTAGCGGGAGACGTAGATGAGCAGTTCTTC. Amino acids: CASSRLAGDVDEQFF.

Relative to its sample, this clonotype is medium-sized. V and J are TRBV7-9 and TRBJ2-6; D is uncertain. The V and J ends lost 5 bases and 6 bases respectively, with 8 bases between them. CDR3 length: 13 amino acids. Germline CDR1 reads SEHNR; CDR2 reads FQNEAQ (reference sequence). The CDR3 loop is CASSPQEANVLTF. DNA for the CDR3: TGTGCCAGCAGCCCTCAGGAGGCCAACGTCCTGACTTTC.

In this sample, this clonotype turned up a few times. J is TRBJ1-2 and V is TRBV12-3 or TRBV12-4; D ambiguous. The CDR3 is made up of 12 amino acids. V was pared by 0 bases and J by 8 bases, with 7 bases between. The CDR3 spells CASSLAGYGYTF. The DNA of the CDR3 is TGTGCCAGCAGTTTAGCGGGATACGGCTACACCTTC.

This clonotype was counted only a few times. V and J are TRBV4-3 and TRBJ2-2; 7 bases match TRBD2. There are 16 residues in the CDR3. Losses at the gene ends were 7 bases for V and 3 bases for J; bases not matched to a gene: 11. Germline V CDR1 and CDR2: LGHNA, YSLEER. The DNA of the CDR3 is TGCGCCAGCACCTCAGCGGGGTCCGCAGACACCGGGGAGCTGTTTTTT. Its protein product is CASTSAGSADTGELFF.

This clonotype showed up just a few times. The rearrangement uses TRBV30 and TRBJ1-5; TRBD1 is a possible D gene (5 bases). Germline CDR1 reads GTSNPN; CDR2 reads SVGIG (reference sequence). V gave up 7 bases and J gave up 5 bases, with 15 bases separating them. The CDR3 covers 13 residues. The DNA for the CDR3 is TGTGCCTTGGACTCCCGAGGGGATCAGCCCCAGCATTTT. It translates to CALDSRGDQPQHF.

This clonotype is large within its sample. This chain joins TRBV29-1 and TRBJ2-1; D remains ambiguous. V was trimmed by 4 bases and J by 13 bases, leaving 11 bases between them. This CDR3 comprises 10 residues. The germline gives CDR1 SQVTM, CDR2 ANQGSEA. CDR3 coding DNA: TGCAGCGTTGGGGCAGCTATCCAGTTCTTC. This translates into CSVGAAIQFF.

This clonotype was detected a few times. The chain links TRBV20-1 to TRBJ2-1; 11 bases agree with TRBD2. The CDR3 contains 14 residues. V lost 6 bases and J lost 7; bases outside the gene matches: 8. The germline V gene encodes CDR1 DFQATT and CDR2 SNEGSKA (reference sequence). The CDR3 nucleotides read TGCAGTGCGGCTGTAGCGGGGGGGCGGAATGAGCAGTTCTTC. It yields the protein CSAAVAGGRNEQFF.

CDR3 coding DNA: TGCGCCAGCAGTCTGGACAGGGTCTACGAGCAGTACTTC. Translation: CASSLDRVYEQYF. The chain uses TRBV5-1 and TRBJ2-7; 8 bases map to TRBD1. The CDR3 spans 13 residues. J was trimmed by 3 bases and V by 5 bases; bases with no gene match: 4. Germline CDR1 is SGHRS and CDR2 is YFSETQ. Looking up the rest from reference TRBV5-1 and TRBJ2-7 gives the full variable domain: KAGVTQTPRYLIKTRGQQVTLSCSPISGHRSVSWYQQTPGQGLQFLFEYFSETQRNKGNFPGRFSGRQFSNSRSEMNVSTLELGDSALYLCASSLDRVYEQYFGPGTRLTVT.